Each of the 22 T cell receptor beta chains below was sequenced from the same sample in a study of CD8+ T cells in alopecia areata (dated by TCRdb to the late 2010s). The receptor library was made with the immunoSEQ multiplex PCR assay. For TCR sequencing, RNA was extracted from every sample and reverse transcribed into cDNA to serve as template. What TCRdb holds here is the immuneACCESS table cut down to in-frame rearrangements. Part of the clones is not present; checked against another copy, under half of the missing clones reflect an unresolved V gene, and the others are unexplained. This sample is represented by about 200,000 clones; 60% of them were singletons. Just over 1% of the sample goes to the ten largest clones. The time point label, as the study defines it: about 5 months on oral tofacitinib. The sample's treatment or condition label, decoded: oral pan-JAK inhibitor, 5-10 mg twice daily.

The source was CD4+ T cells sorted from blood, collected at week 24, from a patient treated with tofacitinib. The receptors derive from a human donor with alopecia areata.

The rearrangement uses TRBV5-1 and TRBJ2-7, with a weak D call TRBD2 (6 bases). Germline-derived CDR1 and CDR2 are SGHRS and YFSETQ. The CDR3 has 13 amino acids. V was shortened by 2 bases and J by 1 base, with 7 bases between the two germline ends. As DNA, the CDR3 is TGCGCCAGCAGCTTTGGGACTTCCTACGAGCAGTACTTC. Protein product: CASSFGTSYEQYF.

This chain uses TRBV2 with TRBJ2-2; D is unresolved. CDR1 is SNHLY, CDR2 FYNNEI, per germline. With 9 bases removed from V and 8 bases from J, the gap between germline ends came to 10 bases. The CDR3 has 11 amino acids. The CDR3 spells CASEPVGELFF. CDR3 in DNA: TGTGCCAGTGAGCCCGTGGGGGAGCTGTTTTTT.

This clone was recorded only once. Sequence at one end of the junction differs from germline and may be a read error. The rearrangement links TRBV7-2 to TRBJ2-5, with TRBD1 matching over 9 bases. Germline loops: CDR1 SGHTA, CDR2 FQGNSA. The CDR3 loop spans 15 amino acids. CDR3 sequence: CASSQDYRGQETQYF. CDR3 nucleotide sequence: TGCGCCAGCAGCCAAGACTACAGGGGGCAGGAGACCCAGTACTTC. The entire variable domain, with the rest obtained from reference TRBV7-2 and TRBJ2-5, is as follows: GAGVSQSPSNKVTEKGKDVELRCDPISGHTALYWYRQSLGQGLEFLIYFQGNSAPDKSGLPSDRFSAERTGGSVSTLTIQRTQQEDSAVYLCASSQDYRGQETQYFGPGTRLLVL.

The table lists this clone with a few counts. The rearrangement links TRBV29-1 to TRBJ2-2, with 7 bases aligning to TRBD1. Germline V gives CDR1 SQVTM, CDR2 ANQGSEA. CDR3 length: 13 amino acids. J gave up 4 bases and V 6 bases, and 5 bases lay outside the gene matches. CDR3 amino acids: CSVLGQLTGELFF. CDR3 bases: TGCAGCGTCCTGGGACAGCTCACCGGGGAGCTGTTTTTT.

The chain has TRBV29-1 and TRBJ1-1; 7 nucleotides line up with TRBD1. Germline assignment: CDR1 SQVTM and CDR2 ANQGSEA. J lost 10 bases, V lost 6 bases, and 17 bases had no gene match. The CDR3 contains 14 residues. The DNA for the CDR3 is TGCAGCGTAGACCGACAGGGTGGGGAGACAGGAGCTTTCTTT. The encoded protein is CSVDRQGGETGAFF. Full variable domain (rest looked up from reference TRBV29-1 and TRBJ1-1): SAVISQKPSRDICQRGTSLTIQCQVDSQVTMMFWYRQQPGQSLTLIATANQGSEATYESGFVIDKFPISRPNLTFSTLTVSNMSPEDSSIYLCSVDRQGGETGAFFGQGTRLTVV.

The rearrangement links TRBV2 to TRBJ1-1; D not certain. Germline V gives CDR1 SNHLY, CDR2 FYNNEI. V was clipped by 10 bases and J by 2 bases, with 14 bases between them. The CDR3 spans 13 residues. The CDR3 spells CANSRELNTEAFF. The CDR3 coding sequence is TGTGCCAATTCGAGGGAGCTCAACACTGAAGCTTTCTTT.

In DNA form, the CDR3 reads TGTGCCCACGGTCGGGGTCCGGCCGGGGAGCTGTTTTTT. It translates to CAHGRGPAGELFF. This chain links TRBV7-2 with TRBJ2-2, with D possibly TRBD2 on 5 matching bases. Trimming stripped 11 bases from V and 6 bases from J, with 16 bases between. CDR3 length: 13 amino acids. CDR1 SGHTA and CDR2 FQGNSA come from the germline V gene.

The chain couples TRBV6-5 to TRBJ1-6; TRBD1 agrees at 10 bases. Germline V gene sequence: CDR1 MNHEY, CDR2 SVGAGI. V shed 4 bases, J shed 11 bases, and the junction held 11 bases outside the gene matches. The CDR3 sequence is 16 residues long. Written as DNA, the CDR3 is TGTGCCAGCAGTTTAGAAGGAGGACAGGGGGTTACACCCCTCCACTTT. Its protein is CASSLEGGQGVTPLHF.

The chain couples TRBV7-2 to TRBJ2-4; D uncertain. The CDR3 is 15 amino acids. Germline CDR1 reads SGHTA; CDR2 reads FQGNSA. Trimming removed 1 base at V and 5 bases at J, with 12 bases between. The CDR3 DNA follows: TGTGCCAGCAGCTTAGGTCCACAGTCCCAAAACATTCAGTACTTC. It encodes CASSLGPQSQNIQYF.

A few counts support this clone. This chain connects TRBV7-2 to TRBJ2-7, with 10 positions matching TRBD2. This CDR3 is built from 18 residues. Germline V lookup: CDR1 SGHTA, CDR2 FQGNSA. V shed 2 bases and J 4 bases; nucleotides not matched to a gene: 14. The chain's CDR3 is CASSLSSLAGANLYEQYF. CDR3 bases: TGTGCCAGCAGCTTATCGTCTCTAGCGGGGGCGAACCTTTACGAGCAGTACTTC.

The chain joins TRBV2 to TRBJ2-3; TRBD2 agrees at 9 bases. The CDR3 is 14 residues long. In germline, CDR1 is SNHLY, CDR2 FYNNEI. V shed 8 bases, J shed 4 bases, and the junction held 7 bases outside the gene matches. The CDR3 is CASGSGGSSDTQYF. The CDR3 nucleotides read TGTGCCAGCGGGAGCGGGGGGTCATCAGATACGCAGTATTTT.

The chain couples TRBV6-6 to TRBJ1-4, with 8 positions matching TRBD1. J lost 8 bases, V lost 8 bases, and 13 bases had no gene match. The CDR3 has 15 residues. The germline gives CDR1 MNHNY, CDR2 SVGAGI (reference sequence). The CDR3 DNA reads as TGTGCCAGCGGAGGACAGGGAGGTAGTGGGGAAAAACTGTTTTTT. Translated: CASGGQGGSGEKLFF.

A few counts support this clone. The genes are TRBV29-1 and TRBJ1-2; D not certain. V was cut by 3 bases and J by 0 bases, with 11 bases left in between. This CDR3 comprises 14 residues. Germline-derived CDR1 and CDR2 are SQVTM and ANQGSEA. The CDR3 reads CSVDQVGANYGYTF. The DNA of the CDR3 is TGCAGCGTTGATCAAGTCGGAGCTAACTATGGCTACACCTTC. Supplemented by reference TRBV29-1 and TRBJ1-2, the full variable domain reads SAVISQKPSRDICQRGTSLTIQCQVDSQVTMMFWYRQQPGQSLTLIATANQGSEATYESGFVIDKFPISRPNLTFSTLTVSNMSPEDSSIYLCSVDQVGANYGYTFGSGTRLTVV.

This clone was detected only a few times. At one end the junction does not follow the germline gene, possibly because of a read error. The rearrangement links TRBV30 to TRBJ1-2, with 8 bases lining up with TRBD1. This CDR3 comprises 10 residues. In germline, CDR1 is GTSNPN, CDR2 SVGIG (reference sequence). The CDR3 sequence: CAWSPPGQVF. The CDR3 region has the DNA TGTGCCTGGAGTCCTCCGGGACAGGTCTTC.

This clone has a handful of counts. The V gene is TRBV10-3, the J gene TRBJ2-7; tentative D call: TRBD1 (6 bases). Germline assignment: CDR1 ENHRY and CDR2 SYGVKD. The V and J ends lost 5 bases and 2 bases respectively, with 13 bases between them. The CDR3 consists of 14 residues. The CDR3 spells CAISTGTPTYEQYF. Written as DNA, the CDR3 is TGTGCCATCAGTACCGGGACACCGACCTACGAGCAGTACTTC.

This clone was counted only a few times. This chain uses TRBV7-9 with TRBJ1-6; TRBD1 matches 9 bases. The V and J ends lost 10 bases and 8 bases, in that order; junction bases with no gene match: 3. The CDR3 is 12 amino acids. The germline CDR1 and CDR2 sequences are SEHNR and FQNEAQ (reference sequence). The CDR3 DNA sequence: TGTGCCACCCGGACAGGGGATTCACCCCTCCACTTT. Protein product: CATRTGDSPLHF.

This clone was counted between two and nine times. The rearrangement uses TRBV29-1 and TRBJ2-7, with D possibly matching TRBD2 (6 bases). The CDR3 totals 12 residues. Trimming cost V 6 bases and J 7 bases, with 16 bases left between them. In germline, CDR1 is SQVTM, CDR2 ANQGSEA. The CDR3 region has the DNA TGCAGCGTCGGGGAGGCCCGCGGGGAGCAGTACTTC. It translates to CSVGEARGEQYF.

The chain couples TRBV18 to TRBJ2-3; D is possibly TRBD2 (6 bases). V lost 3 bases, J lost 6 bases, and 13 bases lay in between. Germline V gene lookup returns CDR1 KGHSH and CDR2 LQKENI. The CDR3 consists of 14 residues. The CDR3 DNA follows: TGTGCCAGCTCACCCCTCGGGGGAAGGGATACGCAGTATTTT. Translated: CASSPLGGRDTQYF.

The chain uses TRBV20-1 and TRBJ2-3, with unresolved D. The CDR3 consists of 11 residues. Looked up from germline, CDR1 is DFQATT and CDR2 is SNEGSKA (reference sequence). V was trimmed by 1 base and J by 4 bases, leaving 3 bases between them. DNA for the CDR3: TGCAGTGCTAGAGTTCCAGATACGCAGTATTTT. Residues: CSARVPDTQYF.

This chain links TRBV7-2 with TRBJ2-2; D is perhaps TRBD1 (6 bases). This CDR3 contains 13 residues. Trimming removed 6 bases at V and 4 bases at J, with 9 bases between. Germline V gene lookup returns CDR1 SGHTA and CDR2 FQGNSA. The CDR3 nucleotides are TGTGCCAGCAGACAGGGAATCACCGGGGAGCTGTTTTTT. Amino acid sequence: CASRQGITGELFF.

V and J are TRBV7-2 and TRBJ1-1; no firm D call. Deletions cut 3 bases from V and 1 base from J, with 3 bases between. The CDR3 consists of 12 residues. CDR1 and CDR2 from the germline V gene are SGHTA and FQGNSA. CDR3 residues: CASSFANTEAFF. The CDR3 DNA sequence: TGTGCCAGCAGCTTCGCGAACACTGAAGCTTTCTTT.

As regards this clone: At the DNA level, this CDR3 is encoded by other sequences in the same sample as well. J is TRBJ1-1 and V is TRBV18, with TRBD1 matching over 9 bases. V was clipped by 4 bases and J by 1 base; unmatched bases: 1. The CDR3 extends over 14 amino acids. Germline loops: CDR1 KGHSH, CDR2 LQKENI. This CDR3 is CASSQGQGNTEAFF. As DNA, the CDR3 is TGTGCCAGCTCACAGGGACAGGGGAACACTGAAGCTTTCTTT.